This T cell receptor beta chain came from a study of breast tumors, draining lymph nodes, adjacent tissues. TCRdb called the multiplex PCR reads again in MiXCR, with one record for every CDR3 protein. The top ten hold roughly 4% of the sample, which has about 200,000 distinct CDR3 sequences, approximately 31% seen once. Whole-study findings and limits: Compared with basal-like, luminal-like tumors shared significantly more repertoire with nontumor tissue. Compared with lymph nodes, tumors were less diverse; compared with nontumor tissue, more. Tumor T cell lymph node origin was a supported hypothesis, not proven.

This clonotype was recorded at least ten times. The target antigen is unknown. Deletions cut 4 bases from V and 5 bases from J, with 6 bases between. There are 12 residues in the CDR3. CDR1 and CDR2 (germline): SNHLY, FYNNEI. The lymph nodes were axillary draining lymph nodes from breast cancer patients. The origin of this receptor is a female donor with breast cancer. Some clones in this sample may be carry-over from other donors' samples. Sequencing was carried out using axillary lymph node tissue. The rearrangement joins TRBV2 to TRBJ2-1, with D uncertain. CDR3 region: CASSVGHNEQFF. The DNA of the CDR3 is TGTGCCAGCAGTGTGGGCCACAATGAGCAGTTCTTC.